The clone carrying this T cell receptor beta chain has just a few counts. Its antigen is still unknown. MiXCR, applied by TCRdb to the 5' RACE reads, yields one record per CDR3 protein. Of 90,000 to 150,000 distinct CDR3 sequences in the sample, around 3% were seen once. This entry belongs to a study of neurological immune-mediated disorders. General observations from the study: Levels of TCR clonal expansion peaked in HTLV-1-associated myelopathy and reached their lowest in multiple sclerosis, under those of healthy controls.

The clonotype comes from a woman in her twenties or thirties with multiple sclerosis. The sequenced sample consisted of PBMCs.

DNA of the CDR3: TGCAGTTCTTCTAACCCTGGGCAGGGAAACAATGAGCAGTTCTTC. Translating it yields CSSSNPGQGNNEQFF. The chain couples TRBV20-1 to TRBJ2-1, with a possible D match to TRBD1 (5 bases). Trimming shortened V by 8 bases and J by 5 bases, and 22 bases separated the two germline ends. The CDR3 contains 15 residues. The V gene's germline CDR1 is DFQATT and CDR2 SNEGSKA (reference sequence).